These 22 T cell receptor beta chains were all obtained from the same sample, sequenced in a study of T-cell reconstitution after alpha-beta-depleted transplantation in children. During its preparation, the TCRbeta library received unique molecular identifiers. TCRdb recomputed calls from the PCR reads with MiXCR, one row per CDR3 protein. The sample gives hundreds of thousands of distinct CDR3 sequences, under 12% of which show up once; just over 2% is in the top ten. The sequencing used PBMCs, collected before TCRalphabeta/CD19-depleted stem cell transplant. These receptors all come from a child under 10 years old with inherited bone marrow failure, due to receive a stem cell transplant.

This clonotype was picked up a small number of times. The rearrangement joins TRBV14 to TRBJ1-1; D gene ambiguous. The CDR3 covers 12 residues. From germline, CDR1 is SGHDN and CDR2 FVKESK. The ends were cut back, 3 bases at V and 3 bases at J, with 5 bases in the middle. CDR3 nucleotides: TGTGCCAGCAGCCAGTATCACACTGAAGCTTTCTTT. This sequence encodes CASSQYHTEAFF.

This clonotype appeared many times. The CDR3 DNA sequence: TGTGCCTGGACCCGAGTCCACGAGCAGTACTTC. It yields the protein CAWTRVHEQYF. The genes are TRBV30 and TRBJ2-7, with D hard to call. The CDR3 has 11 amino acids. V was clipped by 4 bases and J by 5 bases, with 9 bases between them. CDR1 is GTSNPN and CDR2 is SVGIG in the germline V gene (reference sequence).

The rearrangement uses TRBV19 and TRBJ2-5; D gene ambiguous. This CDR3 is 11 amino acids long. Germline loops: CDR1 LNHDA, CDR2 SQIVND (reference sequence). V was shortened by 3 bases and J by 4 bases, with 3 bases between the two germline ends. The CDR3 DNA reads as TGTGCCAGTAGTATTGCAGAGACCCAGTACTTC. This encodes CASSIAETQYF.

The sample holds many counts of this clonotype. The CDR3 sequence is CASSVQGQGSNIQYF. The CDR3 DNA sequence: TGTGCCAGCAGTGTTCAGGGACAGGGCTCTAACATTCAGTACTTC. The chain joins TRBV2 to TRBJ2-4; 9 bases match TRBD1. The CDR3 spans 15 residues. CDR1 is SNHLY and CDR2 is FYNNEI in the germline V gene. V trimming: 4 bases; J trimming: 7 bases; junction bases outside the gene matches: 8.

The rearrangement joins TRBV7-2 to TRBJ2-7, with a weak D call TRBD2 (6 bases). The CDR3 consists of 13 residues. Germline V CDR1 and CDR2: SGHTA, FQGNSA. Trimming cost V 2 bases and J 7 bases, with 12 bases left between them. CDR3 amino acids: CASSLRRGGEQYF. Here the CDR3 DNA reads TGTGCCAGCAGCTTAAGGCGGGGAGGTGAGCAGTACTTC.

In this sample, this clonotype turned up many times. The chain employs TRBV12-3 or TRBV12-4 and TRBJ1-5; the D gene is possibly TRBD1 (6 bases). This CDR3 comprises 13 residues. Trimming pared 3 bases from V and 3 bases from J, leaving 6 bases between. The CDR3 loop is CASSLGANQPQHF. DNA for the CDR3: TGTGCCAGCAGTTTGGGGGCCAATCAGCCCCAGCATTTT.

On this clonotype itself: A clone one base away is much larger, so this may be a read error. For the CDR3, the DNA is TGTGCCAGCGCACCACTCGGTCCGACTAGCGGGATTCCCGAGCAGTACTTC. Its translation is CASAPLGPTSGIPEQYF. The chain links TRBV18 to TRBJ2-7; 11 bases align to TRBD2. The CDR3 covers 17 residues. Looked up from germline, CDR1 is KGHSH and CDR2 is LQKENI.

This clonotype was detected many times. V and J are TRBV7-9 and TRBJ2-1; D uncertain. The CDR3 has 15 residues. V was clipped by 5 bases and J by 5 bases, with 16 bases between them. CDR1 and CDR2 from the germline V gene are SEHNR and FQNEAQ (reference sequence). The CDR3, as DNA: TGTGCCAGCAGCGGTACGGGCCCCAAACACAATGAGCAGTTCTTC. This sequence encodes CASSGTGPKHNEQFF.

This clonotype was counted ten times or more. This sequence joins TRBV5-6 and TRBJ1-1, with D perhaps TRBD1 (6 bases). Trimming shortened V by 0 bases and J by 1 base, and 13 bases separated the two germline ends. Germline CDR1 is SGHDT and CDR2 is YYEEEE. This CDR3 has 16 residues. CDR3 sequence: CASSLEGGGPNTEAFF. CDR3 nucleotide sequence: TGTGCCAGCAGCTTGGAGGGCGGGGGCCCGAACACTGAAGCTTTCTTT.

This clonotype occurred many times. One junction end disagrees with the germline gene, perhaps due to a read error. The chain links TRBV7-2 to TRBJ2-5; 10 bases agree with TRBD2. CDR1 SGHTA and CDR2 FQGNSA come from the germline V gene. The CDR3 totals 13 residues. CDR3 DNA sequence: TGTGCCAGCAGCTCCTATACTAGCGGGGCTGGGCACTTC. This sequence encodes CASSSYTSGAGHF.

This chain joins TRBV6-9 and TRBJ2-2; D gene uncertain. V lost 2 bases to trimming and J lost 8 bases, with 9 bases between them. Germline values: CDR1 MNHGY, CDR2 SVAAGI. CDR3 length: 13 amino acids. This chain's CDR3 is CASSYEVGGELFF. The DNA of the CDR3 is TGTGCCAGCAGTTATGAAGTCGGGGGGGAGCTGTTTTTT.

This clonotype was counted only a few times. The chain has TRBV20-1 and TRBJ2-2; the D is unclear. V dropped 2 bases and J dropped 0 bases, with 7 bases sitting between them. The germline V gene has CDR1 DFQATT and CDR2 SNEGSKA (reference sequence). The CDR3 loop spans 14 amino acids. The CDR3 DNA reads TGCAGTGCTAGAAGAGTCTCGAACACCGGGGAGCTGTTTTTT. Its translation is CSARRVSNTGELFF.

In this sample, this clonotype turned up a few times. The junction departs from the called germline gene at one end, perhaps through a read error. The chain carries TRBV5-1 and TRBJ2-5; 9 bases are shared with TRBD1. The CDR3 runs 15 residues. CDR1 SGHRS and CDR2 YFSETQ come from the germline V gene. The CDR3 sequence: CASSLAADRGAHQNF. CDR3 bases: TGCGCCAGCAGCTTGGCGGCTGACAGGGGGGCCCACCAGAACTTC.

The chain has TRBV6-4 and TRBJ2-7; unclear D gene. V gave up 6 bases and J gave up 6 bases, with 12 bases separating them. CDR1 MRHNA and CDR2 SNTAGT come from the germline V gene. The CDR3 sequence is 12 residues long. The CDR3 DNA is TGTGCCAGCAGGGCTGGGTGGGGCGAGCAGTACTTC. This encodes CASRAGWGEQYF.

This clonotype was detected many times. The V and J genes are TRBV5-1 and TRBJ2-3; 9 nucleotides match TRBD2. The CDR3 spans 19 residues. Germline values: CDR1 SGHRS, CDR2 YFSETQ. Germline trimming cut 1 base from V and 4 bases from J; bases unmatched to any gene: 16. CDR3 sequence: CASSLFGDSGSRNPDTQYF. CDR3 coding DNA: TGCGCCAGCAGCTTGTTCGGGGATAGCGGGAGTCGAAACCCAGATACGCAGTATTTT.

This clonotype was seen many times. The chain has TRBV20-1 and TRBJ2-7, with 10 bases aligning to TRBD2. Germline assignment: CDR1 DFQATT and CDR2 SNEGSKA (reference sequence). This CDR3 contains 15 residues. The ends lost 3 bases at V and 4 bases at J; junction bases unmatched: 9. The CDR3 spells CSASGIAGGSYEQYF. The CDR3 DNA is TGCAGTGCTAGTGGTATAGCGGGAGGATCTTACGAGCAGTACTTC.

This clonotype showed up just a few times. This rearrangement joins TRBV4-2 to TRBJ1-1; unclear D gene. The length of the CDR3 is 14 residues. With 0 bases removed from V and 8 bases from J, the gap between germline ends came to 13 bases. Looked up from germline, CDR1 is LGHNA and CDR2 is YNFKEQ. The CDR3 loop is CASSQEREGREAFF. In DNA form, the CDR3 reads TGTGCCAGCAGCCAAGAAAGGGAGGGCAGGGAAGCTTTCTTT.

This clonotype was counted ten times or more. V usage is TRBV27 and J usage is TRBJ1-1; D gene unclear. V was clipped by 3 bases and J by 1 base, with 6 bases between them. The length of the CDR3 is 13 residues. CDR1 and CDR2 (germline): MNHEY, SMNVEV (reference sequence). CDR3 nucleotides: TGTGCCAGCAGTTTGCGAGAGAACACTGAAGCTTTCTTT. Protein: CASSLRENTEAFF.

This clonotype was seen at least ten times. The V call is TRBV27, the J call TRBJ1-2; no clear D. The CDR3 covers 15 residues. V was clipped by 5 bases and J by 3 bases, with 16 bases between them. Germline CDR1 reads MNHEY; CDR2 reads SMNVEV (reference sequence). CDR3 in DNA: TGTGCCAGCAGTCCCGGGCTCCCCGGGGACTATGGCTACACCTTC. Translating it yields CASSPGLPGDYGYTF.

This clonotype has a count of ten or more. The chain links TRBV9 to TRBJ2-7; TRBD2 matches 9 bases. This CDR3 comprises 14 residues. V was pared by 1 base and J by 6 bases, with 5 bases of the junction left unmatched. Germline V gene lookup returns CDR1 SGDLS and CDR2 YYNGEE. The CDR3 protein is CASSVYLAGSEQYF. CDR3 nucleotides: TGTGCCAGCAGCGTATACCTAGCGGGATCCGAGCAGTACTTC.

This clonotype occurred many times. V usage is TRBV5-4 and J usage is TRBJ2-1; tentatively, D is TRBD2 (5 bases). The ends were cut back, 2 bases at V and 9 bases at J, with 18 bases in the middle. Germline-derived CDR1 and CDR2 are SGHNT and YYREEE (reference sequence). The CDR3 is made up of 15 amino acids. The CDR3 region is CASSFIVGETGEQFF. The DNA of the CDR3 is TGTGCCAGCAGCTTTATAGTGGGAGAGACCGGTGAGCAGTTCTTC.

This clonotype was counted only a few times. The chain employs TRBV4-3 and TRBJ2-7, with a tentative D call TRBD2 (5 bases). Trimming took off 4 bases at V and 6 bases at J, with 10 bases between the two ends. This CDR3 contains 12 residues. Germline CDR1 and CDR2: LGHNA and YSLEER. CDR3 region: CASSLWAGEQYF. The CDR3 DNA is TGCGCCAGCAGCCTCTGGGCGGGCGAGCAGTACTTC.